Here is one T cell receptor beta chain with its context. Antigen specificity is unknown. The source of the sample is a study of T cell repertoires in ileal Crohn's disease. General study points: High-frequency clones were more common in sorted CD8 than CD4 cells. Endoscopic recurrence occurred in every patient whose clonality exceeded 26.8%.

Eligibility required adulthood, ileal or ileocolonic Crohn's disease and indicated ileocolonic resection. The length of the CDR3 is 15 residues. Trimming stripped 0 bases from V and 9 bases from J, with 16 bases between. Germline lookup yields CDR1 LGHNA and CDR2 YSLEER. Each sample's TCRB immunosequencing used 450 to 550 nanograms of biopsy DNA. The method was immunoSEQ multiplex PCR; TCRdb's version includes in-frame clones alone and lacks a portion of them. The table records about 8,400 clones, around 96% of them present only once. This chain uses TRBV4-3 with TRBJ2-3, with D possibly being TRBD1 (5 bases). What was sequenced was ileal tissue. The sequence was obtained from an adult with Crohn's disease. This chain's CDR3 is CASSQDVGNRGTQYF. The CDR3, as DNA: TGCGCCAGCAGCCAAGATGTAGGCAATAGGGGCACGCAGTATTTT.